This T cell receptor (beta chain) was observed in a study of early T cells in non-severe SARS-CoV-2 infection. Only one count was recorded for this clonotype. A much larger clone is a single base away; this may be a read error. The CDR3 covers 15 residues. V lost 6 bases, J lost 2 bases, and 16 bases lay in between. The germline V gene encodes CDR1 SEHNR and CDR2 FQNEAQ (reference sequence). Unique molecular identifier tags were affixed to discrete cDNA molecules. TCRdb reprocessed the 5' RACE reads via MiXCR and lists one record per CDR3 protein. The table includes over 55,000 distinct CDR3 sequences, 9.5% to 15% detected once.

V gene TRBV7-9 combines with J gene TRBJ2-5; TRBD2 is a possible D gene (5 bases). Specimen: whole blood. This sequence originates from an adult who was a healthcare worker with PCR-confirmed SARS-CoV-2 infection or an uninfected control (not recorded which). CDR3 loop: CASRTTGSKQETQYF. The CDR3 bases are TGTGCCAGCAGAACAACGGGGTCAAAACAAGAGACCCAGTACTTC.